The rows below give T cell receptor beta chains drawn from one sample of a study of lymphopenia after photon versus proton radiotherapy. The table came from immunoSEQ multiplex PCR; TCRdb's copy has only in-frame clones and leaves some out. The sample carries about 40,000 clones, about 82% recorded once. The sample in question was peripheral blood, obtained from a patient treated with proton-based radiotherapy. The receptors stem from a woman in her 70s with pancreatic cancer. Some clones in this sample may be carry-over from other donors' samples. CDR3s leave out the opening cysteine and the closing phenylalanine or tryptophan. Fields, in order: J gene, V gene, CDR3 protein.

j_gene: TRBJ2-1; v_gene: TRBV2; CDR3aa: ASSDDWDRVYNEQF
j_gene: TRBJ2-7; v_gene: TRBV15; CDR3aa: ATSNAGAVEQY
j_gene: TRBJ1-1; v_gene: TRBV5-4; CDR3aa: ASSKGGHGSLNTEAF
j_gene: TRBJ1-2; v_gene: TRBV5-1; CDR3aa: ASSPDGASYGYT
j_gene: TRBJ2-2; v_gene: TRBV27; CDR3aa: ASSLGTLNTGELF
j_gene: TRBJ2-3; v_gene: TRBV5-1; CDR3aa: ASSLGSAGGPSTDTQY
j_gene: TRBJ2-1; v_gene: TRBV18; CDR3aa: ASSHRDRTNNEQF
j_gene: TRBJ2-7; v_gene: TRBV2; CDR3aa: ASSGDRTDEQY
j_gene: TRBJ2-1; v_gene: TRBV11-2; CDR3aa: ASRISGPYNEQF
j_gene: TRBJ2-7; v_gene: TRBV27; CDR3aa: ASSTPGRSAEQY
j_gene: TRBJ2-1; v_gene: TRBV18; CDR3aa: ASSPIPTGLRTYNEQF
j_gene: TRBJ1-1; v_gene: TRBV6-4; CDR3aa: ASSEAQGGQITEAF
j_gene: TRBJ1-4; v_gene: TRBV19; CDR3aa: ASSKSRGGEKLF
j_gene: TRBJ1-2; v_gene: TRBV6-6; CDR3aa: ASIKTDRGTGGYT
j_gene: TRBJ1-5; v_gene: TRBV19; CDR3aa: ASSIVQYSNQPQH
j_gene: TRBJ2-7; v_gene: TRBV10-3; CDR3aa: AISERDYEQY
j_gene: TRBJ2-7; v_gene: TRBV29-1; CDR3aa: SVGLAGAGEQY
j_gene: TRBJ1-1; v_gene: TRBV11-2; CDR3aa: ASSLQEAF
j_gene: TRBJ2-7; v_gene: TRBV2; CDR3aa: ASSAFDRGSTYEQY
j_gene: TRBJ1-3; v_gene: TRBV19; CDR3aa: ATAGPSSGNTIY
j_gene: TRBJ1-5; v_gene: TRBV27; CDR3aa: ASHRTGTSNQPQH
j_gene: TRBJ1-1; v_gene: TRBV7-9; CDR3aa: ASSLAQEVTEAF
j_gene: TRBJ1-4; v_gene: TRBV5-5; CDR3aa: ASSLWTGPTNEKLF
j_gene: TRBJ1-2; v_gene: TRBV7-2; CDR3aa: ASSLDNRGLGGYT
j_gene: TRBJ2-5; v_gene: TRBV7-7; CDR3aa: ASSEQAGWETQY
j_gene: TRBJ1-2; v_gene: TRBV2; CDR3aa: ASSETPTGSGGYT
j_gene: TRBJ2-1; v_gene: TRBV13; CDR3aa: ASSLGSGRAHEQF
j_gene: TRBJ2-2; v_gene: TRBV10-3; CDR3aa: AISVRAPDGPNTGELF
j_gene: TRBJ1-1; v_gene: TRBV30; CDR3aa: AWSPGSPNTEAF
j_gene: TRBJ1-2; v_gene: TRBV27; CDR3aa: ASTPDTSGGYT
j_gene: TRBJ1-6; v_gene: TRBV9; CDR3aa: ASSARRDRESPLH
j_gene: TRBJ2-7; v_gene: TRBV20-1; CDR3aa: SAWGRVEQY
j_gene: TRBJ1-1; v_gene: TRBV13; CDR3aa: ASSPWGTEAF
j_gene: TRBJ1-1; v_gene: TRBV14; CDR3aa: ASSQVRGTAEAF
j_gene: TRBJ2-3; v_gene: TRBV15; CDR3aa: ATSRAHTDTQY
j_gene: TRBJ1-4; v_gene: TRBV27; CDR3aa: ASSLGGFNEKLF
j_gene: TRBJ2-1; v_gene: TRBV30; CDR3aa: AWSVRDREFNEQF
j_gene: TRBJ2-1; v_gene: TRBV2; CDR3aa: ASRRTSGSRNEQF
j_gene: TRBJ2-2; v_gene: TRBV7-9; CDR3aa: ASSPRTGTAGELF
j_gene: TRBJ1-5; v_gene: TRBV11-2; CDR3aa: ASSSSGGSNQPQH
j_gene: TRBJ2-1; v_gene: TRBV7-2; CDR3aa: ASSLGGDSYNEQF
j_gene: TRBJ2-1; v_gene: TRBV13; CDR3aa: ASSLTGLYNEQF
j_gene: TRBJ2-7; v_gene: TRBV6-6; CDR3aa: ASSYSYGGDYEQY
j_gene: TRBJ2-5; v_gene: TRBV5-1; CDR3aa: ASSFQETQY
j_gene: TRBJ2-2; v_gene: TRBV4-1; CDR3aa: ASSQVQGARGAV